This entry lists 10 T cell receptor beta chains sequenced from one sample in a study of control samples from healthy donors and cancer patients. Assay: immunoSEQ multiplex PCR; the TCRdb copy retains only in-frame clones and omits some. The sample has about 77,000 clones, approximately 92% seen once. Material: blood. Receptor source: a woman aged 55-69 years in good health.

The chain carries TRBV5-1 and TRBJ2-1; 9 bases are a match to TRBD2. The CDR3 loop spans 16 amino acids. The V gene end was trimmed by 0 bases and the J gene end by 2 bases; junction bases not matched to a gene: 3. Per the germline V gene, CDR1 is SGHRS and CDR2 is YFSETQ. The CDR3 sequence is CASSLAVAGAYNEQFF. The CDR3 DNA is TGCGCCAGCAGCTTGGCGGTAGCGGGAGCCTACAATGAGCAGTTCTTC.

The chain employs TRBV5-1 and TRBJ2-1; D assignment may be TRBD1 or TRBD2 (5 bases each). There are 15 residues in the CDR3. Germline V gene sequence: CDR1 SGHRS, CDR2 YFSETQ. V lost 1 base to trimming and J lost 2 bases, with 10 bases between them. The CDR3 bases are TGCGCCAGCAGCTTGAGGGGAGCGCCCTACAATGAGCAGTTCTTC. It translates to CASSLRGAPYNEQFF.

CDR3 sequence reads: CASSSGGRYGYTF. CDR3 nucleotide sequence: TGTGCCAGCAGCTCGGGGGGGCGCTATGGCTACACCTTC. The chain joins TRBV5-5 to TRBJ1-2, with D possibly being TRBD1 (6 bases). Per the germline V gene, CDR1 is SGHKS and CDR2 is YYEKEE (reference sequence). Trimming shortened V by 3 bases and J by 4 bases, and 10 bases separated the two germline ends. This CDR3 is built from 13 residues.

The rearrangement uses TRBV6-5 and TRBJ1-3; the match to TRBD1 covers 9 bases. The germline gives CDR1 MNHEY, CDR2 SVGAGI. The CDR3 covers 14 residues. V lost 6 bases, J lost 2 bases, and 2 bases stayed unmatched. This CDR3 is CASRGTGTGNTIYF. In nucleotides, the CDR3 is TGTGCCAGCAGGGGGACAGGGACTGGAAACACCATATATTTT.

This clone has more than one count but fewer than ten. This chain uses TRBV7-9 with TRBJ2-7; unclear D gene. V was clipped by 4 bases and J by 5 bases, with 9 bases between them. This CDR3 comprises 12 residues. CDR1 is SEHNR, CDR2 FQNEAQ, per germline (reference sequence). CDR3 in amino acids: CASSSTYDEQYF. In DNA form, the CDR3 reads TGTGCCAGCAGCTCTACTTACGACGAGCAGTACTTC.

This clone was seen a single time. The CDR3 loop reads CASSFTRGRAETQYF. DNA for the CDR3: TGTGCCAGCAGTTTTACGAGGGGGCGCGCAGAGACCCAGTACTTC. The chain combines TRBV27 with TRBJ2-5; TRBD1 matches at 7 bases. The V and J ends lost 3 bases and 4 bases, in that order; junction bases with no gene match: 8. The CDR3 covers 15 residues. Looked up from germline, CDR1 is MNHEY and CDR2 is SMNVEV (reference sequence).

The CDR3 DNA follows: TGTGCCAGCAGCTTGGTTGCAGGGGGCCCCGGGGAGCTGTTTTTT. As protein: CASSLVAGGPGELFF. V and J are TRBV5-5 and TRBJ2-2; 8 bases match TRBD1. CDR3 length: 15 amino acids. Germline CDR1 and CDR2: SGHKS and YYEKEE (reference sequence). J was trimmed by 6 bases and V by 0 bases; bases with no gene match: 4. The variable domain in full, completed from reference TRBV5-5 and TRBJ2-2, reads DAGVTQSPTHLIKTRGQQVTLRCSPISGHKSVSWYQQVLGQGPQFIFQYYEKEERGRGNFPDRFSARQFPNYSSELNVNALLLGDSALYLCASSLVAGGPGELFFGEGSRLTVL.

This clone showed up just once. The genes are TRBV9 and TRBJ2-3; the D gene is possibly TRBD1 (6 bases). CDR1 is SGDLS and CDR2 is YYNGEE in the germline V gene. This CDR3 region has 15 residues. Trimming stripped 0 bases from V and 5 bases from J, with 13 bases between. In nucleotides, the CDR3 is TGTGCCAGCAGCGTAGTTGGGGGCTCTGGAGATACGCAGTATTTT. Its translation is CASSVVGGSGDTQYF.

This chain connects TRBV3-1 (or the pseudogene TRBV3-2) to TRBJ2-5; maybe TRBD2 (5 bases). The V gene's germline CDR1 is LGHDT and CDR2 YNNKEL (reference sequence). The CDR3 has 16 amino acids. Trimming pared 6 bases from V and 5 bases from J, leaving 22 bases between. CDR3 nucleotide sequence: TGTGCCAGCAGTCCGGACTTCTCCTCTATGGGTGAGACCCAGTACTTC. Translated: CASSPDFSSMGETQYF.

The chain uses TRBV2 and TRBJ1-6; D unclear. Germline CDR1 SNHLY, CDR2 FYNNEI. Deletions cut 2 bases from V and 6 bases from J, with 8 bases between. This CDR3 has 14 residues. The CDR3 region is CASSERAVNSPLHF. The CDR3 DNA sequence: TGTGCCAGCAGTGAAAGGGCAGTTAATTCACCCCTCCACTTT.